Listed here is a single T cell receptor (beta chain). The target antigen is unknown. This entry comes from a study of T-cell reconstitution after alpha-beta-depleted transplantation in children. Findings of the study overall: At around two months after transplant, the alpha-beta T cells were reportedly derived from several hundred expanded clones that came from non-depleted graft cells.

This CDR3 comprises 19 residues. The germline gives CDR1 MNHEY, CDR2 SVGAGI. Losses at the gene ends were 7 bases for V and 0 bases for J; bases not matched to a gene: 10. TCRbeta library construction was performed incorporating unique molecular identifiers. TCRdb re-called the PCR reads with MiXCR, one entry per CDR3 protein. The table shows approximately 500,000 distinct CDR3 sequences, with 25% to 30% occurring only once. The receptor was derived from a boy under three years old with Wiskott-Aldrich syndrome, due to receive a stem cell transplant. V and J are TRBV6-5 and TRBJ2-6; the match to TRBD2 covers 12 bases. This sample comprised PBMCs, obtained before TCRalphabeta/CD19-depleted stem cell transplant. CDR3 bases: TGTGCCAGCACTCTTACTCGGACTAGCGGGAACTCTGGGGCCAACGTCCTGACTTTC. Translation: CASTLTRTSGNSGANVLTF.